These 8 T cell receptor beta chains were all obtained from the same sample, sequenced in a study of blood T cell repertoires in COVID-19. Sequencing used immunoSEQ multiplex PCR; TCRdb keeps in-frame clones, though not all of them. This sample yields more than 200,000 clones, of which 81% are seen a single time; roughly 7.9% belongs to the top ten. Sequencing used peripheral blood. Receptors originate from an elderly woman with acute or convalescent COVID-19.

This chain connects TRBV4-2 to TRBJ1-4; perhaps TRBD1 as D (6 bases). Germline V gene lookup returns CDR1 LGHNA and CDR2 YNFKEQ. V dropped 6 bases and J dropped 6 bases, with 17 bases sitting between them. The CDR3 covers 15 residues. For the CDR3, the DNA is TGTGCCAGCAGTAGTGGAATGCGGACAGATGAAAAACTGTTTTTT. It translates to CASSSGMRTDEKLFF.

The V and J genes are TRBV4-2 and TRBJ1-4; 8 bases fit TRBD1. CDR1 LGHNA and CDR2 YNFKEQ come from the germline V gene. The ends lost 1 base at V and 8 bases at J; junction bases unmatched: 9. This CDR3 comprises 16 residues. The CDR3 is CASSQVGGQAPEKLFF. CDR3 DNA: TGTGCCAGCAGCCAAGTCGGGGGACAGGCCCCCGAAAAACTGTTTTTT.

This sequence joins TRBV20-1 and TRBJ1-2; a possible D gene is TRBD1 (6 bases). Germline CDR1 and CDR2: DFQATT and SNEGSKA (reference sequence). The CDR3 has 14 amino acids. Trimming left V 3 bases short and J 4 bases short, with 15 bases between. The chain's CDR3 is CSASPGHSTYGYTF. In DNA form, the CDR3 reads TGCAGTGCTAGTCCGGGACACTCTACCTATGGCTACACCTTC.

Only one count was recorded for this clone. The chain employs TRBV9 and TRBJ2-5, with D tentatively TRBD2 (6 bases). The CDR3 is made up of 15 amino acids. Germline V gene lookup returns CDR1 SGDLS and CDR2 YYNGEE. V was trimmed by 0 bases and J by 1 base, leaving 10 bases between them. DNA of the CDR3: TGTGCCAGCAGCGTAGGTACTAGCCGCCAAGAGACCCAGTACTTC. This translates into CASSVGTSRQETQYF. The whole variable domain, remainder taken from reference TRBV9 and TRBJ2-5, is DSGVTQTPKHLITATGQRVTLRCSPRSGDLSVYWYQQSLDQGLQFLIQYYNGEERAKGNILERFSAQQFPDLHSELNLSSLELGDSALYFCASSVGTSRQETQYFGPGTRLLVL.

V and J are TRBV19 and TRBJ2-7; 8 nucleotides match TRBD1. Trimming cost V 5 bases and J 0 bases; bases outside gene matches: 3. The CDR3 has 14 residues. The V gene's germline CDR1 is LNHDA and CDR2 SQIVND (reference sequence). Written as DNA, the CDR3 is TGTGCCAGTAGTGTTGGACAGGGCTCCTACGAGCAGTACTTC. This gives the protein CASSVGQGSYEQYF.

V is TRBV11-2 and J is TRBJ1-6; D is undetermined. Trimming shortened V by 1 base and J by 8 bases, and 6 bases separated the two germline ends. The CDR3 length is 13 residues. Germline V lookup: CDR1 SGHAT, CDR2 FQNNGV. Here the CDR3 DNA reads TGTGCCAGCAGCTTAGGAGTGGATTCACCCCTCCACTTT. Amino acid sequence: CASSLGVDSPLHF.

The table lists this clone with a few counts. The gene calls are TRBV20-1 and TRBJ1-4; D unclear. V lost 3 bases to trimming and J lost 0 bases, with 14 bases between them. This CDR3 has 16 residues. CDR1 DFQATT and CDR2 SNEGSKA come from the germline V gene (reference sequence). The CDR3 DNA is TGCAGTGCTAGTAGGGCGGGTCGGGCAACTAATGAAAAACTGTTTTTT. It translates to CSASRAGRATNEKLFF.

V and J are TRBV6-1 and TRBJ1-4; D uncertain. Germline values: CDR1 MNHNS, CDR2 SASEGT. The CDR3 length is 14 residues. The V and J ends lost 2 bases and 10 bases respectively, with 14 bases between them. Written as DNA, the CDR3 is TGTGCCAGCAGTGAAATGTCCGCCGTCGGAAAACTGTTTTTT. Protein product: CASSEMSAVGKLFF.